These T cell receptor beta chains were read from a single sample in a study of blood T cell repertoires in COVID-19. The assay was immunoSEQ multiplex PCR, and TCRdb's table has in-frame clones only and misses some. The repertoire has about 180,000 clones, 88% of them found once; the top ten carry 3.5% to 5%. The source material was peripheral blood. The receptor source for this set is a woman in her twenties or thirties with acute or convalescent COVID-19. CDR3s include the opening cysteine and the closing phenylalanine or tryptophan. D genes are given only for firm matches. The size entry is marked missing in some rows and otherwise reads once, few, many or a size class.

>-|TRBV2|-|TRBJ2-1
CATQGLAGGEQFF
TGTGCCACCCAGGGACTGGCAGGGGGGGAGCAGTTCTTC
>-|TRBV24-1|-|TRBJ2-3
CATSDWASDTQYF
TGTGCCACCAGTGATTGGGCCTCAGATACGCAGTATTTT
>-|TRBV20-1|-|TRBJ1-1
CSASRVNTEAFF
TGCAGTGCTAGTCGGGTTAACACTGAAGCTTTCTTT
>-|TRBV3-1/TRBV3-2|-|TRBJ2-3
CASSDSSTDTQYF
TGTGCCAGCAGCGACAGTAGCACAGATACGCAGTATTTT
>TRBD2|TRBV19|once|TRBJ2-4
CASSTSGRANPYIQYF
TGTGCCAGTAGTACAAGCGGGAGGGCCAATCCATACATTCAGTACTTC
>-|TRBV18|-|TRBJ1-4
CASSPPDGAEKLFF
TGTGCCAGCTCACCACCTGATGGGGCTGAAAAACTGTTTTTT
>TRBD1|TRBV2|once|TRBJ2-2
CASSEGQTGELFF
TGTGCCAGCAGTGAGGGACAGACCGGGGAGCTGTTTTTT
>TRBD2|TRBV29-1|-|TRBJ2-7
CSVGSTSGEQYF
TGCAGCGTCGGATCTACTAGCGGCGAGCAGTACTTC
>-|TRBV5-1|-|TRBJ1-6
CASSLDRNNSPLHF
TGCGCCAGCAGCTTGGACAGAAACAATTCACCCCTCCACTTT
>-|TRBV2|few|TRBJ2-1
CASSGARTYNEQFF
TGTGCCAGCAGTGGAGCCAGGACCTACAATGAGCAGTTCTTC
>-|TRBV2|few|TRBJ2-7
CASSALDEQYF
TGTGCCAGCAGTGCGCTAGACGAGCAGTACTTC
>-|TRBV30|-|TRBJ1-2
CAWSLGGGYGYTF
TGTGCCTGGAGTTTGGGGGGGGGCTATGGCTACACCTTC
>-|TRBV19|-|TRBJ2-2
CASSILLAYTGELFF
TGTGCCAGTAGTATATTATTGGCTTACACCGGGGAGCTGTTTTTT
>-|TRBV2|-|TRBJ2-7
CASSRGFEQYF
TGTGCCAGCAGTCGAGGGTTCGAGCAGTACTTC
>TRBD2|TRBV5-8|-|TRBJ2-2
CASSFGQRGNTGELFF
TGTGCCAGCAGCTTCGGCCAGCGGGGCAACACCGGGGAGCTGTTTTTT
>-|TRBV6-2/TRBV6-3|-|TRBJ1-1
CASSLGAFEAFF
TGTGCCAGCAGTTTGGGGGCGTTTGAAGCTTTCTTT
>TRBD1|TRBV27|once|TRBJ1-5
CASSYRGSNQPQHF
TGTGCCAGCAGCTACAGGGGAAGCAATCAGCCCCAGCATTTT
>TRBD2|TRBV10-3|-|TRBJ2-1
CAISDTKAGGANEQFF
TGTGCCATCAGTGATACCAAAGCGGGAGGGGCGAATGAGCAGTTCTTC
>-|TRBV29-1|-|TRBJ2-1
CSVGGVRNEQFF
TGCAGCGTTGGCGGAGTGCGGAATGAGCAGTTCTTC
>-|TRBV7-2|-|TRBJ2-5
CASSLGGRSKTQYF
TGTGCCAGCAGCTTAGGAGGGAGGAGTAAGACCCAGTACTTC
>TRBD2|TRBV24-1|few|TRBJ2-7
CATSDSASGTLLKQYF
TGTGCCACCAGTGATTCGGCTAGCGGGACCCTCTTGAAGCAGTACTTC
>-|TRBV12-1|-|TRBJ2-6
CASSNREHSGANVLTF
TGTGCCAGCAGCAACCGGGAACACTCTGGGGCCAACGTCCTGACTTTC
>TRBD1|TRBV10-3|-|TRBJ1-6
CASGTGDNSPLHF
TGTGCCAGCGGGACAGGGGATAATTCACCCCTCCACTTT
>-|TRBV5-1|few|TRBJ1-6
CASTTRTGRESPLHF
TGCGCCAGCACCACGCGCACAGGGAGAGAATCACCCCTCCACTTT
>-|TRBV3-1/TRBV3-2|-|TRBJ2-6
CASSHGHAGANVLTF
TGTGCCAGCAGCCACGGACACGCCGGGGCCAACGTCCTGACTTTC
>-|TRBV30|-|TRBJ1-1
CAWSVLGGTEAFF
TGTGCCTGGAGTGTCTTAGGGGGCACTGAAGCTTTCTTT
>-|TRBV28|-|TRBJ1-4
CASSLVDSPNEKLFF
TGTGCCAGCAGTTTAGTCGACAGCCCTAATGAAAAACTGTTTTTT
>TRBD2|TRBV11-2|-|TRBJ2-3
CASSFGGSVLDTQYF
TGTGCCAGCAGCTTCGGCGGGAGTGTACTAGATACGCAGTATTTT
>-|TRBV6-1|-|TRBJ1-4
CASSDPGHPATNEKLFF
TGTGCCAGCAGTGATCCGGGACATCCGGCAACTAATGAAAAACTGTTTTTT
>-|TRBV6-6|-|TRBJ2-1
CASSLLSSYNEQFF
TGTGCCAGCAGTCTTCTCAGCTCCTACAATGAGCAGTTCTTC
>TRBD1|TRBV6-5|-|TRBJ2-2
CASGTGTGELFF
TGTGCCTCTGGGACAGGGACCGGGGAGCTGTTTTTT
>-|TRBV11-2|-|TRBJ1-6
CASSFFRGRDSPLHF
TGTGCCAGCAGCTTCTTCAGGGGAAGGGATTCACCCCTCCACTTT
>TRBD1|TRBV11-2|-|TRBJ1-1
CASSGDRSSEAFF
TGTGCCAGCTCTGGGGACAGGAGTTCTGAAGCTTTCTTT